This T cell receptor (beta chain) is from a study of vaccination effects on CD4 cells after COVID-19. As for the study in general: The vaccine given was either BNT162b2 or mRNA-1273, in two doses. Overall study findings and caveats: Both infection-induced and vaccine-induced clones contracted markedly at late post-vaccination timepoints. Healthy vaccine recipients' vaccine-induced clones were almost all SARS-CoV-2 mono-reactive.

Germline V gives CDR1 SQVTM, CDR2 ANQGSEA. The J segment lost 0 bases and the V segment lost 5 bases, leaving 5 bases of the junction unmatched. The CDR3 loop spans 16 amino acids. About this clone: Its antigen is not identified.

Data came from immunoSEQ multiplex PCR; TCRdb stores just in-frame clones and leaves some out. This table holds just under 75,000 clones, 60% to 75% found once. Using viral peptide pools, the ViraFEST assay grew out antigen-specific CD4+ T cells prior to sequencing. Researchers isolated CD4+ T cells once approximately ten days of culture had elapsed. People in the vaccine group had not been infected with SARS-CoV-2 before, and their nucleocapsid antibodies were negative. They grew over 1.5 million PBMC in each well, adding 7.5 to 10 IU/ml IL-2 and around 9.6 ug/ml peptides. This TCR was recovered from a human donor who received a COVID-19 vaccine. The specimen was CD4+ T cells from PBMCs cultured with HCoV-NL63 spike peptides, collected before COVID-19 vaccination. The chain employs TRBV29-1 and TRBJ2-3; TRBD2 matches at 13 bases. The CDR3 is CSVSGLAGASTDTQYF. CDR3 nucleotide sequence: TGCAGCGTTAGCGGACTAGCGGGGGCTAGCACAGATACGCAGTATTTT.